This T cell receptor beta chain derives from a study of cytomegalovirus exposure and HLA in healthy donors (dated by TCRdb to about 2017). With respect to the entire study: An earlier analysis of some 500 of the donors reported 276 Gb of sequence data and some 120 million unique TCR beta sequences from approximately 180 million T cells. Class I and class II HLA loci were covered by the typing at four-digit resolution. Besides the first cohort of 666 subjects, a separate validation cohort made up of 120 different subjects was used. Of the approximately 400 genotyped donors, 75% to 85% were placed in the genetic ancestry cluster associated with self-reported Caucasian donors. Among about 390 genotyped donors of the cohort, an average of 235,054 unique TCR beta nucleotide sequences were sequenced per donor, 15% to 20% of them non-productive. The study aimed to test whether cataloging public T cell receptors could reveal signatures of past pathogen exposure. About 300 gigabases of sequencing data and roughly 90 million unique TCR sequences were included in an early release covering roughly 600 HLA-typed donors. To predict cytomegalovirus infection status, the study combined high-throughput TCR immunosequencing, statistical association of individual TCRs with disease status, and machine learning. Using immunosequencing, the study profiled T cell repertoires from approximately 700 subjects and related those repertoires to cytomegalovirus serostatus. Several DR-DQ haplotypes were treated as single units for association and clustering because of strong linkage in the cohort. The number of typed donors differed by locus: about 629-630 for A, B, C, DRB1 and DQB1; approximately 520 for DQA1; some 590 for DPA1; and around 490 for DPB1. All discovery cohort repertoires had been generated on a single sequencing platform. An earlier analysis of several hundred of the donors applied high-throughput TCR beta sequencing to assess whether each TCR beta V gene segment acted as functional or pseudogenic. A later genetic analysis used genome-wide SNP genotypes for about 55% of the 666 donors, treating that subset as a discovery cohort. In the later analysis, no new phenotypic data were used to find candidate immune exposures; instead, reliance was placed on TCR beta sequences and their occurrence across donors. Donor age, sex, ethnicity and CMV serostatus were compiled alongside the repertoire data. To study patterns of TCR occurrence, a later analysis re-analyzed previously published TCR beta repertoires from hundreds of donors and added high-resolution HLA genotyping. Summary of the overall study and its limitations: A later analysis reported that several top co-occurrence clusters appeared linked to parvovirus B19, influenza, CMV and Epstein-Barr virus. Immune exposure information for the cohort was limited to CMV serostatus. The authors suggested that the approach could potentially be generalized to other disease states and immunological phenotypes. A total of 150 to 200 TCR beta chains were listed by the study as associated with cytomegalovirus. The 87-base-pair reads could not distinguish some IMGT-functional V segments, including TRBV6-2 and TRBV6-3, so those segments were excluded. A later analysis found that TCR association rates varied across HLA loci, with DRB1 alleles showing the most associated TCRs and HLA-C alleles the fewest. Over 15 rarely observed V segments, including chromosome 9 orphons, were excluded from the earlier analysis of a few hundred of the donors because counts were too low. In a later genetic analysis, a missense DCLRE1C variant was associated with V-gene and J-gene trimming of TCR beta chains, and the association was replicated in an independent cohort. When HLA alleles, especially DR and DQ, strongly co-occurred, attributing TCR associations to individual alleles was difficult. Across donors, most TCR sequences were observed very rarely, whereas some public TCRs were present in many individuals. In an earlier analysis of roughly 560 of the donors, most TCR beta V segments were observed in productive rearrangements about 90% or about 30% of the time, broadly matching IMGT annotations. A further reported finding was that TCR beta sequences accurately predicted the HLA-A and HLA-B alleles for most subjects in the first cohort. In both the original and validation cohorts, the classifier was reported to diagnose cytomegalovirus status with high specificity and sensitivity. The cohort was sequenced for TCR beta chains only, and without alpha or paired-chain data the features that could be detected were limited. Because HLA typing was missing for some donors at each locus, association tests included only the typed subset. Most CMV-associated TCR beta chains appeared to be HLA-restricted in a later analysis, and the HLA associations seemed to be driven largely by CMV exposure. According to a later genetic analysis, donors in an Asian-associated ancestry cluster had fewer N-insertions in productive TCRs than the approximately 630-donor mean. At a false discovery rate of 0.05, a later analysis linked around 15,000 TCR beta sequences to specific HLA alleles. In vitro tests confirmed that a few of the cytomegalovirus-associated TCR beta chains recognize cytomegalovirus antigens. In a later analysis, HLA-associated TCR beta chains were found to be more clonally expanded and to have lower generation probabilities than equally common non-associated chains. Linkage disequilibrium might explain the correlated functional status among segregating V segments, but an unknown experimental factor could not be excluded. A cluster of highly shared sequence variants was judged likely to be a technical artifact of the sequencing pipeline. Roughly uniform sequencing depth across donors was assumed in presence/absence analyses, although this assumption may not hold.

The cohort comprised 670 or so healthy bone marrow donors. At the time of sampling, every cohort member was nominally healthy, though immune exposures that went unrecorded were likely present. The donor was CMV seronegative and was included in the group of about 400 seronegative cohort members. Each donor provided a peripheral blood sample, and peripheral blood mononuclear cells were used for TCR beta sequencing. The Qiagen DNeasy Blood Extraction Kit was used to extract genomic DNA from the blood cell samples. The CDR3 holds 17 amino acids from the cysteine to the phenylalanine. The retained sequence is limited to the CDR3, 51 bases, with the frame set at the first base. This clone was detected once. This receptor's antigen is unknown. Base qualities were left out, and no much larger clone turns up one base away. The library was made by the immunoSEQ multiplex PCR assay. A mixture of 60 forward primers for TCR Vbeta segments and 13 reverse primers for TCR Jbeta segments was used in the multiplex PCR. The CDR3 region of rearranged TCR beta genes was amplified from genomic DNA with a multiplex PCR assay. The Illumina HiSeq System was used to sequence the amplified TCR beta libraries as 87-base-pair reads. As for the original processing: In a later analysis, 80 million or so unique TCR beta chains were counted across the 500 to 850 repertoires, and roughly 10 million of these chains were shared by at least two donors. To remove PCR and sequencing errors, raw reads were error-corrected and collapsed into unique sequences using a nearest-neighbor algorithm that merged closely related sequences. CDR3 sequences were aligned to IMGT reference sequences to assign V, D and J gene segments. For a sequence to be retained, a match of at least six nucleotides was required to both a V gene segment and a J gene segment. A rearrangement counted as productive if the CDR3 had no stop codons and remained in frame with V and J, and every other rearrangement counted as non-productive. CDR3 was defined according to IMGT convention as the region running from the second conserved V-encoded cysteine to the conserved J-encoded phenylalanine. The earlier analysis of about 620 of the donors excluded sequences that lacked an unambiguous match to a single V gene segment. An earlier analysis of under 750 of the donors called V segments functional above 56.7% productive rearrangements and segregating when the between-donor standard deviation exceeded 5%. A statistical classification framework was built for diagnosing cytomegalovirus status from the catalog of TCR beta chain sequences. V and J gene assignment, in a later analysis, came from comparing TCR nucleotide sequences with IMGT/GENE-DB human TR gene sequences. The TCRdist pipeline was used in a later analysis to assign CDR3 sequences and most-parsimonious VDJ recombination scenarios. A later analysis defined each TCR beta chain by its CDR3 amino acid sequence plus V-gene family, and excluded reads lacking a unique V-gene family. To address suspected cross-contamination and a sequencing artifact, a later analysis removed over 500 highly shared, low-generation-probability nucleotide sequences. In a later analysis, a clonal expansion index was calculated for each public chain from normalized within-repertoire ranks of inferred template counts. A later analysis computed generation probabilities with a VDJ recombination model fitted to out-of-frame rearrangements, and checked the results against IGoR. A later analysis scored TCR-TCR, TCR-HLA and TCR-CMV co-occurrence with hypergeometric tests, applying a repertoire-size bias correction to TCR pairs. A later analysis estimated false discovery rates by permuting HLA or CMV assignments 20 times. In a later analysis, co-occurring TCRs were grouped using DBSCAN, with TCRdist sequence similarity added in when clustering inside HLA-allele-positive subsets. For co-occurrence clustering, repertoires with fewer than 30,000 or more than 120,000 public chains were excluded, along with roughly 5 repertoires with anomalous nucleotide sharing. Sourced from immuneACCESS, this table was stored by TCRdb with only in-frame sequences that have V and J called. A share of the clones is absent; for the studies checked, an unresolved V gene accounts for under half, and the remainder has no known explanation. V and J calls and clone size come straight from that table; D and trimming were deduced from the DNA. The table for this sample lists 150,000 to 200,000 clones; approximately 78% of them were counted only once. Around 0.75% of the sample is held by the ten biggest clonotypes.

Sequenced sample: PBMCs. This TCR was sampled from a woman under 30 in good health and CMV-seronegative. The chain links TRBV21-1 with TRBJ2-1; TRBD2 is the table's D call, not checked against the DNA. TRBV21-1 is termed a pseudogene. The CDR3 has the sequence CASSKGTSGSSYNEQFF. The bases are TGTGCCAGCAGCAAAGGCACTAGCGGGAGCTCCTACAATGAGCAGTTCTTC.